This T cell receptor beta chain was observed in a study of shared clonotypes between healthy human individuals. Study-wide context: Ranging from 18 to 49 in age, donors were two women and three men. Study conclusions and caveats: Rarefaction gave evidence that sorted-subset sequencing remained incomplete despite large depth.

Looked up from germline, CDR1 is SGHRS and CDR2 is YFSETQ. CDR3 length: 15 residues. Trimming cost V 3 bases and J 0 bases, with 10 bases left between them. As regards this clone: Its antigen is currently unknown. At the DNA level, this CDR3 is encoded by other sequences in the same sample as well.

On sorted subsets, replicate PCRs used 150 to 250 ng DNA, or tens of thousands of T cell genomes. As handled by the study authors: ImmunoSEQ sequences covered only the junction and lacked quality scores; filtering therefore differed. Generated by immunoSEQ multiplex PCR, the TCRdb table keeps only in-frame clones and is missing some. The DNA gave D and trimming, while V, J and clone size come from that table. Of 550,000 to 700,000 clones in the sample, around 73% are singletons; the top ten hold roughly 1.9%. The source is a woman younger than 45 in good health. This sequence joins TRBV5-1 and TRBJ2-1, with no clear D. Material for sequencing was memory CD4+ T cells sorted from blood. Regarding subset: CD45RA-negative fraction. The CDR3 loop reads CASSSDSSSYNEQFF. CDR3 in DNA: TGCGCCAGCAGCTCTGATTCTAGCTCCTACAATGAGCAGTTCTTC.